The 4 T cell receptor beta chains below all came from one sample that was sequenced in a study of blood T cells in healthy people across ages. The use of a sample-barcoded 5' primer and a J-beta primer mix characterized a second PCR of about 7 to 12 cycles. TCRdb itself ran the 5' RACE reads through MiXCR, one entry per CDR3 protein. The table includes roughly 2 million distinct CDR3 sequences, 49% detected once. Sequences were obtained from blood. The receptors were sampled from a woman between 35 and 50 years old in good health.

The rearrangement joins TRBV6-5 to TRBJ1-4, with D perhaps TRBD1 (6 bases). The germline CDR1 and CDR2 sequences are MNHEY and SVGAGI. Trimming left V 2 bases short and J 7 bases short, with 17 bases between. The length of the CDR3 is 16 residues. The CDR3 reads CASSYRGGVVAEKLFF. The CDR3 nucleotides are TGTGCCAGCAGTTACCGGGGGGGCGTGGTAGCTGAAAAACTGTTTTTT.

This clonotype was seen more than once but under ten times. This chain uses TRBV2 with TRBJ2-3, with D uncertain. The CDR3 has 13 amino acids. V shed 7 bases and J shed 2 bases, with 10 bases lying between them. Germline assignment: CDR1 SNHLY and CDR2 FYNNEI. The CDR3 coding sequence is TGTGCCAGCATCTGGTGGGACACAGATACGCAGTATTTT. This encodes CASIWWDTDTQYF.

The rearrangement links TRBV29-1 to TRBJ2-1, with TRBD2 identical over 14 bases. V was clipped by 7 bases and J by 7 bases; unmatched bases: 9. This CDR3 has 15 amino acids. CDR1 SQVTM and CDR2 ANQGSEA come from the germline V gene. CDR3 sequence reads: CSAPTSGGANNEQFF. In DNA form, the CDR3 reads TGCAGCGCCCCGACTAGCGGGGGGGCAAATAATGAGCAGTTCTTC.

The chain joins TRBV7-9 to TRBJ2-3; 10 bases are a match to TRBD2. CDR1 is SEHNR, CDR2 FQNEAQ, per germline (reference sequence). The CDR3 contains 18 residues. Trimming took 4 bases from V and 2 from J; bases not matched to a gene: 12. Here the CDR3 DNA reads TGTGCCAGCAGCTCCGCCGGCGGACTAGCGGCTACCACAGATACGCAGTATTTT. Its translation is CASSSAGGLAATTDTQYF.